The 15 T cell receptor beta chains reported below all come from one sample, sequenced in a study of OX40 agonist ivuxolimab in advanced cancers. The assay was immunoSEQ multiplex PCR, and TCRdb's table has in-frame clones only and misses some. Among approximately 68,000 clones listed, about nine tenths were seen once. Source: CD4+ or CD8+ T cells sorted from blood, taken in a trial of the OX40 agonist ivuxolimab. All receptors come from an adult with an advanced solid tumor such as melanoma, head and neck, liver or kidney cancer.

The chain joins TRBV19 to TRBJ2-7; D remains unclear. The CDR3 length is 19 residues. The germline CDR1 and CDR2 sequences are LNHDA and SQIVND (reference sequence). The V end lost 6 bases, the J end lost 6 bases, and 33 bases lay between the germline ends. The CDR3 loop is CASSRTSPAKSAVRPEQYF. In DNA form, the CDR3 reads TGTGCCAGTAGCCGAACGTCGCCTGCCAAGAGTGCGGTAAGACCCGAGCAGTACTTC.

The chain carries TRBV5-4 and TRBJ1-6; D is unresolved. CDR1 SGHNT and CDR2 YYREEE come from the germline V gene (reference sequence). The CDR3 runs 16 residues. Trimming left V 1 base short and J 0 bases short, with 8 bases between. As DNA, the CDR3 is TGTGCCAGCAGCTTGATGGGTTTCTCCTATAATTCACCCCTCCACTTT. Residues: CASSLMGFSYNSPLHF.

The J gene is TRBJ2-1, the V gene TRBV19; TRBD2 agrees at 8 bases. Per the germline V gene, CDR1 is LNHDA and CDR2 is SQIVND (reference sequence). The length of the CDR3 is 14 residues. The junction had 6 bases not matched to a gene; V was cut back by 4 bases and J by 7 bases. CDR3 region: CASSTRGGRNEQFF. Here the CDR3 DNA reads TGTGCCAGTAGTACACGGGGGGGCCGGAATGAGCAGTTCTTC.

This chain joins TRBV7-3 and TRBJ2-6, with D hard to call. The CDR3 runs 15 residues. Germline CDR1 SGHTA, CDR2 FQGTGA. V was clipped by 2 bases and J by 2 bases, with 7 bases between them. CDR3 DNA: TGTGCCAGCAGCTTAGGGCGGCCTGGGGCCAACGTCCTGACTTTC. Amino acid sequence: CASSLGRPGANVLTF.

The rearrangement uses TRBV28 and TRBJ2-5; no definite D call. This CDR3 comprises 12 residues. Deletions cut 2 bases from V and 4 bases from J, with 5 bases between. Germline V gene lookup returns CDR1 MDHEN and CDR2 SYDVKM. The CDR3 spells CASSLRGETQYF. The CDR3 DNA reads as TGTGCCAGCAGTTTAAGAGGAGAGACCCAGTACTTC.

This clone was detected once. CDR3 sequence (DNA): TGTGCCAGCAGTTTTGAGGGGGCAACTAATGAAAAACTGTTTTTT. Translating gives CASSFEGATNEKLFF. The chain is built from TRBV28 and TRBJ1-4; TRBD1 might be the D (6 bases). The CDR3 sequence is 15 residues long. Germline V lookup: CDR1 MDHEN, CDR2 SYDVKM. The V end was cut by 3 bases, the J end by 0 bases, with 8 bases between.

This clone was seen just once. V and J are TRBV19 and TRBJ2-7; 11 positions agree with TRBD1. The CDR3 consists of 14 residues. Trimming removed 4 bases from V and 6 bases from J; junction bases left unmatched: 5. Germline V gives CDR1 LNHDA, CDR2 SQIVND (reference sequence). The CDR3 sequence: CASSTRGTGGEQYF. CDR3 DNA sequence: TGTGCCAGTAGTACTAGGGGGACAGGGGGCGAGCAGTACTTC. Together with reference TRBV19 and TRBJ2-7, the CDR3 gives the full variable domain: DGGITQSPKYLFRKEGQNVTLSCEQNLNHDAMYWYRQDPGQGLRLIYYSQIVNDFQKGDIAEGYSVSREKKESFPLTVTSAQKNPTAFYLCASSTRGTGGEQYFGPGTRLTVT.

The CDR3 DNA is TGTGCCAGCAGGGAGGGGACAGGAAGACAAGAGACCCAGTACTTC. Protein: CASREGTGRQETQYF. The chain couples TRBV2 to TRBJ2-5, with TRBD1 matching over 8 bases. V shed 6 bases, J shed 2 bases, and the junction held 8 bases outside the gene matches. From germline, CDR1 is SNHLY and CDR2 FYNNEI. The CDR3 covers 15 residues. Full variable domain (remainder filled in from reference TRBV2 and TRBJ2-5): EPEVTQTPSHQVTQMGQEVILRCVPISNHLYFYWYRQILGQKVEFLVSFYNNEISEKSEIFDDQFSVERPDGSNFTLKIRSTKLEDSAMYFCASREGTGRQETQYFGPGTRLLVL.

The rearrangement links TRBV5-1 to TRBJ1-4, with D unclear. Germline CDR1 is SGHRS and CDR2 is YFSETQ. Trimming removed 6 bases from V and 2 bases from J, with 14 bases in between. This CDR3 is 15 amino acids long. The CDR3 DNA is TGCGCCAGCACCTTAAACGGAGCGACTAATGAAAAACTGTTTTTT. Encoded protein: CASTLNGATNEKLFF. Full variable domain (outside the CDR3, taken from reference TRBV5-1 and TRBJ1-4): KAGVTQTPRYLIKTRGQQVTLSCSPISGHRSVSWYQQTPGQGLQFLFEYFSETQRNKGNFPGRFSGRQFSNSRSEMNVSTLELGDSALYLCASTLNGATNEKLFFGSGTQLSVL.

The rearrangement uses TRBV6-6 and TRBJ1-1, with 7 bases fitting TRBD1. The CDR3 totals 11 residues. Germline V gene data show CDR1 as MNHNY and CDR2 as SVGAGI (reference sequence). The V and J ends lost 6 bases and 10 bases, in that order; junction bases with no gene match: 5. CDR3 in DNA: TGTGCCAGCAGAGCGACAGGGAGAGCTTTCTTT. This gives the protein CASRATGRAFF.

V gene TRBV27 combines with J gene TRBJ1-4; D not certain. Germline V gene lookup returns CDR1 MNHEY and CDR2 SMNVEV (reference sequence). The CDR3 has 15 amino acids. Trimming left V 5 bases short and J 6 bases short, with 16 bases between. In DNA form, the CDR3 reads TGTGCCAGCAGTGAATTGGGTAGGGTAGATGAAAAACTGTTTTTT. Amino acids: CASSELGRVDEKLFF.

The genes are TRBV5-1 and TRBJ2-2; D unresolved. Trimming cost V 2 bases and J 1 base, with 6 bases left between them. This CDR3 comprises 14 residues. Germline CDR1 is SGHRS and CDR2 is YFSETQ. In DNA, the CDR3 is TGCGCCAGCAGCTTTGAAGGGAACACCGGGGAGCTGTTTTTT. As protein: CASSFEGNTGELFF.

V and J are TRBV7-2 and TRBJ1-3, with D hard to call. CDR3 length: 14 residues. Trimming removed 0 bases from V and 4 bases from J, with 7 bases in between. Germline values: CDR1 SGHTA, CDR2 FQGNSA. This CDR3 reads CASSLAAAGNTIYF. In DNA form, the CDR3 reads TGTGCCAGCAGCTTAGCGGCGGCCGGAAACACCATATATTTT.

V is TRBV30 and J is TRBJ1-1, with 8 bases fitting TRBD1. Trimming cost V 4 bases and J 8 bases; bases outside gene matches: 9. The germline V gene has CDR1 GTSNPN and CDR2 SVGIG (reference sequence). The CDR3 sequence is 13 residues long. Here the CDR3 DNA reads TGTGCCTGGACCAGGGGACAGGCCCTAGAAGCTTTCTTT. Amino acid sequence: CAWTRGQALEAFF.

The CDR3 sequence is CASTQTGANVLTF. The CDR3 nucleotides are TGTGCCAGCACCCAAACTGGGGCCAACGTCCTGACTTTC. The J gene is TRBJ2-6, the V gene TRBV5-6; D gene unclear. The CDR3 spans 13 residues. The germline V gene encodes CDR1 SGHDT and CDR2 YYEEEE. Trimming cost V 6 bases and J 2 bases, with 6 bases left between them.